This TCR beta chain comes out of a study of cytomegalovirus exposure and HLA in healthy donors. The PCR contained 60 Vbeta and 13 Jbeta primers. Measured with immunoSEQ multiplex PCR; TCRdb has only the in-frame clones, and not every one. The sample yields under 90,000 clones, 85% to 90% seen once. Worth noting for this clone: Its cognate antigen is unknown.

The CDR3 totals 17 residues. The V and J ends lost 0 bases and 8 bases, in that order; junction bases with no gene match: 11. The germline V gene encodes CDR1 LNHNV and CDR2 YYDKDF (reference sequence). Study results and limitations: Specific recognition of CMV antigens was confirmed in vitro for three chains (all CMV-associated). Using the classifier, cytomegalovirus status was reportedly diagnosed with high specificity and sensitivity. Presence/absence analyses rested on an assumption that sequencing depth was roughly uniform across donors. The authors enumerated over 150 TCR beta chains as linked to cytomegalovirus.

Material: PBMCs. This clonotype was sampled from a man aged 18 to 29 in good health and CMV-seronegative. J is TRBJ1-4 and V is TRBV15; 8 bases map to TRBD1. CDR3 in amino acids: CATSRDFWQGAGEKLFF. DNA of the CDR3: TGTGCCACCAGCAGAGATTTTTGGCAGGGGGCAGGGGAAAAACTGTTTTTT.